This T cell receptor beta chain was sequenced for a study of blood T cell repertoires in COVID-19. V was clipped by 0 bases and J by 2 bases; unmatched bases: 10. The CDR3 runs 19 residues. Germline lookup yields CDR1 SGHRS and CDR2 YFSETQ. Measured with immunoSEQ multiplex PCR; TCRdb has only the in-frame clones, and not every one. The repertoire holds roughly 200,000 clones, more than 65% seen once, with about 13% in the top ten. Sequences were obtained from peripheral blood. The TCR originated in a human donor in a cohort sampled during active COVID-19. The chain combines TRBV5-1 with TRBJ2-3; 12 nucleotides agree with TRBD2. The CDR3, as DNA: TGCGCCAGCAGCTTGGGATGGCCTAGCGGGAGGGACTCCACAGATACGCAGTATTTT. This codes for CASSLGWPSGRDSTDTQYF.